This is a list of T cell receptor beta chains from one sample in a study of T cells in Graves' hyperthyroidism and ophthalmopathy. Using its own MiXCR run on the multiplex PCR reads, TCRdb lists one record per CDR3 protein. The sample holds roughly 290,000 distinct CDR3 sequences, more than 10% seen once. Sequencing was done on a sample of blood. The receptors were sampled from a woman in her twenties or thirties with Graves' hyperthyroidism that later progressed to Graves' ophthalmopathy. Both conserved end residues are part of each CDR3. A D gene is named only where the DNA matches it firmly. A row's size may be missing; if present it is once, few, many or a size class.

v_call: TRBV7-2; d_call: NA; j_call: TRBJ1-1; clone_size: many; cdr3_aa: CASSLEQNTEAFF; cdr3_nt: TGTGCCAGCAGCTTAGAGCAGAACACTGAAGCTTTCTTT
v_call: TRBV12-3/TRBV12-4; d_call: NA; j_call: TRBJ2-7; clone_size: many; cdr3_aa: CASSLGGSPYF; cdr3_nt: TGTGCCAGCAGTTTAGGGGGCTCGCCGTACTTC
v_call: TRBV28; d_call: NA; j_call: TRBJ1-5; clone_size: many; cdr3_aa: CASSSPRAGQGQPQHF; cdr3_nt: TGTGCCAGCAGTTCACCTAGGGCAGGGCAGGGACAGCCCCAGCATTTT
v_call: TRBV5-1; d_call: NA; j_call: TRBJ1-1; clone_size: many; cdr3_aa: CASSLAGDEAFF; cdr3_nt: TGCGCCAGCAGCTTGGCCGGGGATGAAGCTTTCTTT
v_call: TRBV7-9; d_call: NA; j_call: TRBJ2-7; clone_size: many; cdr3_aa: CASSLGGLQYEQYF; cdr3_nt: TGTGCCAGCAGCTTAGGGGGTCTTCAGTACGAGCAGTACTTC
v_call: TRBV27; d_call: NA; j_call: TRBJ2-5; clone_size: many; cdr3_aa: CASSGVGAGETETQYF; cdr3_nt: TGTGCCAGCAGTGGGGTGGGGGCGGGAGAAACAGAGACCCAGTACTTC
v_call: TRBV2; d_call: TRBD1; j_call: TRBJ2-2; clone_size: once; cdr3_aa: CASSSWAGTENTGELFF; cdr3_nt: TGTGCCAGCAGTTCCTGGGCCGGGACAGAGAACACCGGGGAGCTGTTTTTT
v_call: TRBV6-2/TRBV6-3; d_call: NA; j_call: TRBJ1-1; clone_size: many; cdr3_aa: CASSYGFQEAFF; cdr3_nt: TGTGCCAGCAGTTACGGATTCCAGGAAGCTTTCTTT
v_call: TRBV20-1; d_call: NA; j_call: TRBJ2-7; clone_size: many; cdr3_aa: CSARDEGWEQYF; cdr3_nt: TGCAGTGCTAGAGATGAGGGATGGGAGCAGTACTTC
v_call: TRBV7-9; d_call: TRBD2; j_call: TRBJ2-7; clone_size: many; cdr3_aa: CASSLALTGGSYEQYF; cdr3_nt: TGTGCCAGCAGCTTAGCCTTGACCGGGGGGTCCTACGAGCAGTACTTC
v_call: TRBV6-1; d_call: NA; j_call: TRBJ2-4; clone_size: many; cdr3_aa: CASSEKVGGAKNIQYF; cdr3_nt: TGTGCCAGCAGTGAAAAGGTGGGGGGAGCCAAAAACATTCAGTACTTC
v_call: TRBV6-1; d_call: TRBD2; j_call: TRBJ2-7; clone_size: many; cdr3_aa: CASSGLTSGMTYEQYF; cdr3_nt: TGTGCCAGCAGTGGCCTCACTAGCGGGATGACCTACGAGCAGTACTTC
v_call: TRBV19; d_call: TRBD2; j_call: TRBJ2-1; clone_size: NA; cdr3_aa: CASSYTSGSFNEQFF; cdr3_nt: TGTGCCAGTAGTTATACTAGCGGGAGCTTTAATGAGCAGTTCTTC
v_call: TRBV19; d_call: TRBD2; j_call: TRBJ2-5; clone_size: NA; cdr3_aa: CASSIEPLGTSGGETQYF; cdr3_nt: TGTGCCAGTAGTATAGAGCCCCTTGGGACTAGCGGGGGAGAGACCCAGTACTTC
v_call: TRBV5-4; d_call: NA; j_call: TRBJ2-1; clone_size: NA; cdr3_aa: CASSLAWQGEQFF; cdr3_nt: TGTGCCAGCAGCTTGGCTTGGCAGGGTGAGCAGTTCTTC
v_call: TRBV30; d_call: TRBD2; j_call: TRBJ2-6; clone_size: many; cdr3_aa: CAWLAGVSGANVLTF; cdr3_nt: TGTGCCTGGCTAGCGGGGGTCTCTGGGGCCAACGTCCTGACTTTC
v_call: TRBV11-2; d_call: NA; j_call: TRBJ2-7; clone_size: many; cdr3_aa: CASSSGTPTYEQYF; cdr3_nt: TGTGCCAGCAGCTCCGGGACACCAACCTACGAGCAGTACTTC
v_call: TRBV28; d_call: NA; j_call: TRBJ1-2; clone_size: NA; cdr3_aa: CASSFQVNYGYTF; cdr3_nt: TGTGCCAGCAGCTTTCAGGTTAACTATGGCTACACCTTC
v_call: TRBV12-5; d_call: TRBD1; j_call: TRBJ1-4; clone_size: many; cdr3_aa: CASGLPGQSSTNEKLFF; cdr3_nt: TGTGCTAGTGGTTTGCCGGGACAGAGCTCAACTAATGAAAAACTGTTTTTT
v_call: TRBV11-2; d_call: NA; j_call: TRBJ2-3; clone_size: many; cdr3_aa: CASSPVGEGRTDTQYF; cdr3_nt: TGTGCCAGCAGCCCGGTGGGGGAAGGCCGAACGGATACGCAGTATTTT
v_call: TRBV6-1; d_call: NA; j_call: TRBJ2-7; clone_size: few; cdr3_aa: CASRPVGAMIDEQYF; cdr3_nt: TGTGCCAGCAGACCCGTGGGAGCAATGATAGACGAGCAGTACTTC
v_call: TRBV7-8; d_call: TRBD1; j_call: TRBJ1-2; clone_size: NA; cdr3_aa: CASSSRDSSNYGYTF; cdr3_nt: TGTGCCAGCAGCAGCCGGGACAGCTCTAACTATGGCTACACCTTC
v_call: TRBV30; d_call: NA; j_call: TRBJ2-3; clone_size: many; cdr3_aa: CAWSQGQGGDTQYF; cdr3_nt: TGTGCCTGGAGCCAAGGACAGGGAGGGGATACGCAGTATTTT
v_call: TRBV9; d_call: NA; j_call: TRBJ2-7; clone_size: NA; cdr3_aa: CASSVQPGSYEQYF; cdr3_nt: TGTGCCAGCAGCGTTCAGCCGGGGTCCTACGAGCAGTACTTC
v_call: TRBV6-1; d_call: TRBD1; j_call: TRBJ2-2; clone_size: few; cdr3_aa: CATSTGNGGELFF; cdr3_nt: TGTGCCACCTCGACAGGGAACGGCGGGGAGCTGTTTTTT
v_call: TRBV5-4; d_call: NA; j_call: TRBJ2-7; clone_size: few; cdr3_aa: CASSGQGGGYEQYF; cdr3_nt: TGTGCCAGCAGCGGACAGGGAGGGGGCTACGAGCAGTACTTC
v_call: TRBV2; d_call: NA; j_call: TRBJ2-1; clone_size: many; cdr3_aa: CASKVAEDYNEQFF; cdr3_nt: TGTGCCAGCAAGGTAGCAGAAGATTACAATGAGCAGTTCTTC
v_call: TRBV28; d_call: NA; j_call: TRBJ2-7; clone_size: many; cdr3_aa: CASRSADGVSYEQYF; cdr3_nt: TGTGCCAGCAGATCCGCGGACGGTGTCTCCTACGAGCAGTACTTC
v_call: TRBV6-1; d_call: TRBD1; j_call: TRBJ1-1; clone_size: many; cdr3_aa: CASSQDRGGSEAFF; cdr3_nt: TGTGCCAGCAGTCAAGACAGGGGAGGGTCTGAAGCTTTCTTT
v_call: TRBV29-1; d_call: TRBD1; j_call: TRBJ2-6; clone_size: few; cdr3_aa: CSVTGETGANVLTF; cdr3_nt: TGCAGCGTTACAGGGGAAACCGGGGCCAACGTCCTGACTTTC
v_call: TRBV6-1; d_call: TRBD1; j_call: TRBJ1-6; clone_size: NA; cdr3_aa: CASSDTGGSPLHF; cdr3_nt: TGTGCCAGCAGTGACACAGGGGGTTCACCCCTCCACTTT
v_call: TRBV7-9; d_call: TRBD2; j_call: TRBJ2-7; clone_size: many; cdr3_aa: CASSLPASGSSWNEQYF; cdr3_nt: TGTGCCAGCAGCTTACCGGCTAGCGGGAGTTCATGGAACGAGCAGTACTTC
v_call: TRBV4-3; d_call: TRBD2; j_call: TRBJ2-1; clone_size: NA; cdr3_aa: CASSHNWGASGRNEQFF; cdr3_nt: TGCGCCAGCAGCCATAATTGGGGGGCTAGCGGGAGGAATGAGCAGTTCTTC
v_call: TRBV4-1; d_call: NA; j_call: TRBJ2-1; clone_size: many; cdr3_aa: CASSQGGGGNEQFF; cdr3_nt: TGCGCCAGCAGCCAGGGGGGCGGAGGGAATGAGCAGTTCTTC
v_call: TRBV7-3; d_call: NA; j_call: TRBJ1-2; clone_size: many; cdr3_aa: CASSLHPGRTDGYTF; cdr3_nt: TGTGCCAGCAGCTTACATCCGGGTCGGACGGACGGCTACACCTTC
v_call: TRBV19; d_call: TRBD1; j_call: TRBJ1-1; clone_size: NA; cdr3_aa: CASSIQDRGKAFF; cdr3_nt: TGTGCCAGTAGTATCCAGGACAGGGGGAAAGCTTTCTTT
v_call: TRBV2; d_call: TRBD2; j_call: TRBJ2-7; clone_size: NA; cdr3_aa: CASSPQAGGTGELYF; cdr3_nt: TGTGCCAGCAGCCCCCAGGCGGGAGGGACCGGGGAGCTGTACTTC
v_call: TRBV7-9; d_call: NA; j_call: TRBJ1-5; clone_size: many; cdr3_aa: CASSGEVTSNQPQHF; cdr3_nt: TGTGCCAGCAGCGGCGAAGTGACGAGCAATCAGCCCCAGCATTTT
v_call: TRBV3-1; d_call: NA; j_call: TRBJ1-4; clone_size: NA; cdr3_aa: CASSQQVPNEKLFF; cdr3_nt: TGTGCCAGCAGCCAACAGGTCCCAAATGAAAAACTGTTTTTT
v_call: TRBV18; d_call: NA; j_call: TRBJ2-6; clone_size: NA; cdr3_aa: CASSPVEAGANVLTF; cdr3_nt: TGTGCCAGCTCACCGGTGGAGGCTGGGGCCAACGTCCTGACTTTC
v_call: TRBV28; d_call: NA; j_call: TRBJ2-3; clone_size: many; cdr3_aa: CASSLWGESTDTQYF; cdr3_nt: TGTGCCAGCAGTTTATGGGGGGAAAGCACAGATACGCAGTATTTT
v_call: TRBV11-1; d_call: TRBD2; j_call: TRBJ2-5; clone_size: many; cdr3_aa: CASSLSLAEETQYF; cdr3_nt: TGTGCCAGCAGCTTAAGTCTAGCGGAAGAGACCCAGTACTTC
v_call: TRBV20-1; d_call: TRBD2; j_call: TRBJ2-1; clone_size: few; cdr3_aa: CSARDPTSGAYNEQFF; cdr3_nt: TGCAGTGCTAGAGATCCGACTAGCGGGGCCTACAATGAGCAGTTCTTC
v_call: TRBV15; d_call: NA; j_call: TRBJ2-3; clone_size: NA; cdr3_aa: CATSRGEGAGTDTQYF; cdr3_nt: TGTGCCACCAGCAGAGGGGAGGGGGCGGGCACAGATACGCAGTATTTT
v_call: TRBV7-9; d_call: NA; j_call: TRBJ1-1; clone_size: many; cdr3_aa: CASSFAGPLEAFF; cdr3_nt: TGTGCCAGCAGCTTTGCAGGGCCGTTAGAAGCTTTCTTT
v_call: TRBV27; d_call: NA; j_call: TRBJ2-3; clone_size: many; cdr3_aa: CASSLREGDTQYF; cdr3_nt: TGTGCCAGCAGTTTACGAGAGGGAGATACGCAGTATTTT
v_call: TRBV5-5; d_call: TRBD2; j_call: TRBJ2-5; clone_size: many; cdr3_aa: CASRAGLVIETQYF; cdr3_nt: TGTGCCAGCAGGGCGGGACTAGTAATAGAGACCCAGTACTTC
v_call: TRBV6-1; d_call: TRBD2; j_call: TRBJ2-7; clone_size: many; cdr3_aa: CAGSTGGAGGYEQYF; cdr3_nt: TGTGCCGGCTCGACAGGAGGAGCGGGAGGCTACGAGCAGTACTTC
v_call: TRBV29-1; d_call: NA; j_call: TRBJ2-6; clone_size: few; cdr3_aa: CSVEDLNAGANVLTF; cdr3_nt: TGCAGCGTTGAAGATTTAAACGCTGGGGCCAACGTCCTGACTTTC
v_call: TRBV20-1; d_call: NA; j_call: TRBJ2-5; clone_size: many; cdr3_aa: CSAYDSRQETQYF; cdr3_nt: TGCAGTGCGTATGACTCCCGCCAAGAGACCCAGTACTTC
v_call: TRBV4-1; d_call: TRBD2; j_call: TRBJ2-1; clone_size: few; cdr3_aa: CASSQIAGSSYNEQFF; cdr3_nt: TGCGCCAGCAGCCAGATAGCGGGCAGCTCCTACAATGAGCAGTTCTTC
v_call: TRBV2; d_call: TRBD2; j_call: TRBJ2-7; clone_size: many; cdr3_aa: CASSIASGSLGYEQYF; cdr3_nt: TGTGCCAGCAGTATAGCTAGCGGGAGTCTTGGGTACGAGCAGTACTTC
v_call: TRBV7-6; d_call: NA; j_call: TRBJ2-1; clone_size: few; cdr3_aa: CASSPETVPYNEQFF; cdr3_nt: TGTGCCAGCAGTCCCGAGACGGTACCCTACAATGAGCAGTTCTTC
v_call: TRBV20-1; d_call: NA; j_call: TRBJ1-4; clone_size: NA; cdr3_aa: CSARVAGYVRVGEKLFF; cdr3_nt: TGCAGTGCTAGAGTGGCAGGCTACGTGCGGGTAGGGGAAAAACTGTTTTTT
v_call: TRBV7-2; d_call: TRBD2; j_call: TRBJ2-7; clone_size: many; cdr3_aa: CASSLGGAGGVVLSYEQYF; cdr3_nt: TGTGCCAGCAGCTTAGGGGGAGCGGGAGGCGTCGTCCTCTCCTACGAGCAGTACTTC
v_call: TRBV27; d_call: NA; j_call: TRBJ1-2; clone_size: many; cdr3_aa: CASWGVGATNYGYTF; cdr3_nt: TGTGCCAGTTGGGGTGTCGGCGCAACTAACTATGGCTACACCTTC
v_call: TRBV6-2/TRBV6-3; d_call: TRBD2; j_call: TRBJ2-1; clone_size: few; cdr3_aa: CASSSGTSVLNEQFF; cdr3_nt: TGTGCCAGCAGTTCCGGGACTAGCGTTCTCAATGAGCAGTTCTTC